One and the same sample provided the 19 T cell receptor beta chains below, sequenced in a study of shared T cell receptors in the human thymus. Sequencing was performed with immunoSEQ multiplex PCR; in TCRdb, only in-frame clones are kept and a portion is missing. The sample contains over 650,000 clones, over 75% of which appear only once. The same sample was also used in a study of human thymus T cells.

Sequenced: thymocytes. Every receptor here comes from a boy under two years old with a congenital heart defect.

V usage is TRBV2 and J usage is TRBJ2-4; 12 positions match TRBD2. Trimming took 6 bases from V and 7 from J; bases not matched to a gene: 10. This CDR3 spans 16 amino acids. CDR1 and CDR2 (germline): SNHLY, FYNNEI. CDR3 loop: CASRALAGGPPNIQYF. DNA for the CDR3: TGTGCCAGCAGGGCCCTAGCGGGAGGGCCGCCGAACATTCAGTACTTC.

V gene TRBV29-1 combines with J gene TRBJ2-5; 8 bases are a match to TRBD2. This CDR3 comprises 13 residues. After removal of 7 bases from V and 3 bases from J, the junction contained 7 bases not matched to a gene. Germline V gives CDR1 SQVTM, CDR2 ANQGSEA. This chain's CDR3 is CSGVAGIEETQYF. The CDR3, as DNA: TGCAGCGGGGTAGCGGGGATAGAAGAGACCCAGTACTTC.

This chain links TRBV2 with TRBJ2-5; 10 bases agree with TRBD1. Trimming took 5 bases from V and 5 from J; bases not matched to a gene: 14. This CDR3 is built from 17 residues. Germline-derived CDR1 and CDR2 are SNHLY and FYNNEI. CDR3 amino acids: CASSTYLTGGYGETQYF. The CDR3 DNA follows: TGTGCCAGCAGTACCTATTTGACAGGGGGCTATGGGGAGACCCAGTACTTC.

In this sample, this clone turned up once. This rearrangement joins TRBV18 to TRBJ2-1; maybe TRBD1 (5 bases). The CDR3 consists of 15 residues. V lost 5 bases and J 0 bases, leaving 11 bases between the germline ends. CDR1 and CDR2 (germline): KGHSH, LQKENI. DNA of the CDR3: TGTGCCAGCTCAAAGACAGACAGCTCCTACAATGAGCAGTTCTTC. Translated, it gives CASSKTDSSYNEQFF. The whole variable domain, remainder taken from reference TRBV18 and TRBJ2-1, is NAGVMQNPRHLVRRRGQEARLRCSPMKGHSHVYWYRQLPEEGLKFMVYLQKENIIDESGMPKERFSAEFPKEGPSILRIQQVVRGDSAAYFCASSKTDSSYNEQFFGPGTRLTVL.

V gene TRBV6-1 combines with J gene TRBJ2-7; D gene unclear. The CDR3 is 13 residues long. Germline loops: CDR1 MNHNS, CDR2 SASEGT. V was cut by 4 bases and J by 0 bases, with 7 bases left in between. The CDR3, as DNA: TGTGCCAGCAGTGCCCCGAGCTCCTACGAGCAGTACTTC. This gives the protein CASSAPSSYEQYF.

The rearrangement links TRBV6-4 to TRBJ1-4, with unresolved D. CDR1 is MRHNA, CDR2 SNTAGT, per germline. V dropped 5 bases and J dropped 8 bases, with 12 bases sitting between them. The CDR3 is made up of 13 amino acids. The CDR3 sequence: CASSREVGEKLFF. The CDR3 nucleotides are TGTGCCAGCAGTCGTGAGGTCGGCGAAAAACTGTTTTTT.

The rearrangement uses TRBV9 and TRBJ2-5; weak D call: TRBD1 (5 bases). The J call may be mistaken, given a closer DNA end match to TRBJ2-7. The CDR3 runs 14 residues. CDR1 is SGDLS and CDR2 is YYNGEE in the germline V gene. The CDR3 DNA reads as TGTGCCAGCAGCGTACAGGTGGGGCCCTACGAGCAGTACTTC. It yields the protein CASSVQVGPYEQYF.

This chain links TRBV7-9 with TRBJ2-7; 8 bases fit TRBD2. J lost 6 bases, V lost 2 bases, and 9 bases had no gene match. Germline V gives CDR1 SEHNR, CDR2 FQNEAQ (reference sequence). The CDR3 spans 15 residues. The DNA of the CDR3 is TGTGCCAGCAGCTTACTGAGCGGGAGTGCATTCGAGCAGTACTTC. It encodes CASSLLSGSAFEQYF.

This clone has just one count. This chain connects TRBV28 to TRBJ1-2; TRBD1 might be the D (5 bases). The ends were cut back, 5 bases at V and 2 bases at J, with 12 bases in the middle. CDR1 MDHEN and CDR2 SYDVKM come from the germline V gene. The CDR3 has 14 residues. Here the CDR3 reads CASSLKTVNYGYTF. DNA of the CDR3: TGTGCCAGCAGTCTCAAGACAGTGAACTATGGCTACACCTTC.

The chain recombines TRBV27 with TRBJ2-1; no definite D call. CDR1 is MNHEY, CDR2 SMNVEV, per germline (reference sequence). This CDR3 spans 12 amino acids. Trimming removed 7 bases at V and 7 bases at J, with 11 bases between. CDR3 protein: CASIPFTNEQFF. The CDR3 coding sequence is TGTGCCAGCATCCCTTTCACAAATGAGCAGTTCTTC.

The CDR3 protein is CASGSAGTGAGYTF. The CDR3 coding sequence is TGTGCTAGTGGTTCAGCCGGGACAGGTGCTGGCTACACCTTC. This chain joins TRBV12-5 and TRBJ1-2; 8 bases match TRBD1. J gave up 7 bases and V 4 bases, and 8 bases lay outside the gene matches. CDR1 and CDR2 from the germline V gene are LGHNT and FRNRAP. This CDR3 comprises 14 residues.

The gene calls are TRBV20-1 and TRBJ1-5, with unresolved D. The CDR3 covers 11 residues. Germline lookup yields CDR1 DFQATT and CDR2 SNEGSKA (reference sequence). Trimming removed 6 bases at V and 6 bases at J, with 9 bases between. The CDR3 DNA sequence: TGCAGTGCCAAGGAGGGTCAGCCCCAGCATTTT. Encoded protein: CSAKEGQPQHF.

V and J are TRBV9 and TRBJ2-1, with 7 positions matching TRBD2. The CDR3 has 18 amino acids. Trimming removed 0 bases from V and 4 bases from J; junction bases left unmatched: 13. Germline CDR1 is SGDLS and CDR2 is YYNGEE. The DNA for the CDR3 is TGTGCCAGCAGCGTAGTGGAGGGAGGGCCGGGGTTTTACAATGAGCAGTTCTTC. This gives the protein CASSVVEGGPGFYNEQFF. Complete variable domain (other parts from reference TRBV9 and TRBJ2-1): DSGVTQTPKHLITATGQRVTLRCSPRSGDLSVYWYQQSLDQGLQFLIQYYNGEERAKGNILERFSAQQFPDLHSELNLSSLELGDSALYFCASSVVEGGPGFYNEQFFGPGTRLTVL.

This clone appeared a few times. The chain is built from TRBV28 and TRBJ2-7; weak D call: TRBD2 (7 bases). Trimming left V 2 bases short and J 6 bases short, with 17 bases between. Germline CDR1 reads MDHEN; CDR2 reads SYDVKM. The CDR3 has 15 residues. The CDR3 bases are TGTGCCAGCAGTTTACCCCCTGGGGGGGCAACCGAGCAGTACTTC. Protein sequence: CASSLPPGGATEQYF.

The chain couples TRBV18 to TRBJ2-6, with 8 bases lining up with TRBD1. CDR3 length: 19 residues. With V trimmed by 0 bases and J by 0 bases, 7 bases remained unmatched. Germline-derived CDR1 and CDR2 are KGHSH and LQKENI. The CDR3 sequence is CASSPPAGGLPSGANVLTF. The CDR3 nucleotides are TGTGCCAGCTCACCACCGGCAGGGGGCCTGCCCTCTGGGGCCAACGTCCTGACTTTC. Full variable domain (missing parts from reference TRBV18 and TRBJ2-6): NAGVMQNPRHLVRRRGQEARLRCSPMKGHSHVYWYRQLPEEGLKFMVYLQKENIIDESGMPKERFSAEFPKEGPSILRIQQVVRGDSAAYFCASSPPAGGLPSGANVLTFGAGSRLTVL.

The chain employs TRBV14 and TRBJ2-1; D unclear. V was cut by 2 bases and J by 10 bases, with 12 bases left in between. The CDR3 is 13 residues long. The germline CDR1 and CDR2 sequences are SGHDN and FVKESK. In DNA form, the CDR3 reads TGTGCCAGCAGCCAACAGCTAGATCGAGAGCAGTTCTTC. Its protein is CASSQQLDREQFF.

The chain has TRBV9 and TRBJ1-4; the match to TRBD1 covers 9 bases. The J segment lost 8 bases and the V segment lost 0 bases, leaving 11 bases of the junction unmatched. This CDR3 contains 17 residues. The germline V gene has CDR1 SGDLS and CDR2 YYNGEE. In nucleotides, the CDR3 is TGTGCCAGCAGCGTAGAAGACGGACAGGGGAGAAAGGAAAAACTGTTTTTT. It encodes CASSVEDGQGRKEKLFF.

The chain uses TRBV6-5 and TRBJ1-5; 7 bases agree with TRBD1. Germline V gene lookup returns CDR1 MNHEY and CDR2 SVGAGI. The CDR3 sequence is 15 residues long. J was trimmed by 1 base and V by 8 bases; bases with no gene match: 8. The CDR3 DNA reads TGTGCCAGCTACGCAGGGGGAAAGAGCAATCAGCCCCAGCATTTT. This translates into CASYAGGKSNQPQHF.

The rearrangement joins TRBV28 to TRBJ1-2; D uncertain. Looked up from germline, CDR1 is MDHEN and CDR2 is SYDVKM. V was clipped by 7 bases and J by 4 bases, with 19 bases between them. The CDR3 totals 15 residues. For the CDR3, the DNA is TGTGCCAGCACTCCCAGACTGATTTTCCGCTATGGCTACACCTTC. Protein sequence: CASTPRLIFRYGYTF.